The 21 T cell receptor beta chains in this list originate from one sample, sequenced in a study of monozygotic twins with inflammatory bowel disease. Following a re-call of the 5' RACE reads, TCRdb has one entry per CDR3 protein and lacks DNA. The table gives 300,000 to 350,000 distinct CDR3 sequences; the top ten clones make up 2% to 2.5% of it. Sequencing was done on a sample of blood. The source of these receptors is a human donor with ulcerative colitis or Crohn's disease, or a healthy co-twin of an affected twin (not recorded which).

This rearrangement joins TRBV20-1 to TRBJ2-2; TCRdb calls TRBD1, which cannot be checked without DNA. CDR1 DFQATT and CDR2 SNEGSKA come from the germline V gene (reference sequence). CDR3 size: 15 residues. The CDR3 is CSALVGRGNTGELFF.

The rearrangement links TRBV19 to TRBJ2-1; TCRdb picks TRBD1, but there is no DNA to check that call. Per the germline V gene, CDR1 is LNHDA and CDR2 is SQIVND (reference sequence). CDR3 length equals 13 residues. The chain's CDR3 is CASSGDTYNEQFF. The full variable domain, in which reference TRBV19 and TRBJ2-1 provide the parts outside the CDR3, is DGGITQSPKYLFRKEGQNVTLSCEQNLNHDAMYWYRQDPGQGLRLIYYSQIVNDFQKGDIAEGYSVSREKKESFPLTVTSAQKNPTAFYLCASSGDTYNEQFFGPGTRLTVL.

The chain couples TRBV9 to TRBJ2-1. This CDR3 spans 14 amino acids. The germline gives CDR1 SGDLS, CDR2 YYNGEE. CDR3 region: CASSRPGLLNEQFF.

The chain recombines TRBV29-1 with TRBJ2-2. This CDR3 spans 14 amino acids. Germline loops: CDR1 SQVTM, CDR2 ANQGSEA. The CDR3 sequence is CSVTSNFATGELFF.

The chain joins TRBV20-1 to TRBJ2-1; as DNA is missing, the TRBD2 call by TCRdb cannot be tested. The CDR3 is 14 residues long. Germline V CDR1 and CDR2: DFQATT, SNEGSKA (reference sequence). The CDR3 is CSAITRANENEQFF.

This chain links TRBV12-3 or TRBV12-4 with TRBJ2-3; the D call of TRBD2 rests on TCRdb alone, since no DNA is present to check it. The CDR3 has 17 residues. This chain's CDR3 is CASSPSTSGGKGDTQYF.

The J gene is TRBJ2-5, the V gene TRBV20-1. The CDR3 is made up of 13 amino acids. Per the germline V gene, CDR1 is DFQATT and CDR2 is SNEGSKA (reference sequence). The CDR3: CSARVIAQEIQYF.

CDR3: CASSPTGYNEQFF. The chain is built from TRBV27 and TRBJ2-1; TCRdb indicates TRBD1, and absent DNA this call remains unverified. CDR1 is MNHEY, CDR2 SMNVEV, per germline (reference sequence). The CDR3 is 13 amino acids.

This chain connects TRBV19 to TRBJ1-1. This CDR3 region has 12 residues. Germline lookup yields CDR1 LNHDA and CDR2 SQIVND (reference sequence). CDR3: CASSILGTEAFF.

This sequence joins TRBV5-1 and TRBJ2-2. Germline V gives CDR1 SGHRS, CDR2 YFSETQ. This CDR3 contains 14 residues. CDR3 residues: CASSLESNTGELFF.

The rearrangement joins TRBV5-4 to TRBJ1-2; the D call from TCRdb, TRBD1, cannot be confirmed without DNA. The CDR3 runs 13 residues. Germline CDR1 is SGHNT and CDR2 is YYREEE (reference sequence). The CDR3 loop is CASSEGQSYGYTF.

The chain couples TRBV9 to TRBJ2-1. The CDR3 totals 13 residues. Germline-derived CDR1 and CDR2 are SGDLS and YYNGEE. CDR3 region: CASSPGPSNEQFF. Full variable domain (rest looked up from reference TRBV9 and TRBJ2-1): DSGVTQTPKHLITATGQRVTLRCSPRSGDLSVYWYQQSLDQGLQFLIQYYNGEERAKGNILERFSAQQFPDLHSELNLSSLELGDSALYFCASSPGPSNEQFFGPGTRLTVL.

V and J are TRBV28 and TRBJ2-6. The CDR3 spans 16 residues. Germline V gene data show CDR1 as MDHEN and CDR2 as SYDVKM. The CDR3 protein is CASSLISFSGANVLTF. The variable domain in full, completed from reference TRBV28 and TRBJ2-6, reads DVKVTQSSRYLVKRTGEKVFLECVQDMDHENMFWYRQDPGLGLRLIYFSYDVKMKEKGDIPEGYSVSREKKERFSLILESASTNQTSMYLCASSLISFSGANVLTFGAGSRLTVL.

The rearrangement uses TRBV20-1 and TRBJ1-1; TCRdb outputs TRBD1, but without DNA this stays unchecked. CDR3 size: 12 residues. The germline CDR1 and CDR2 sequences are DFQATT and SNEGSKA (reference sequence). The CDR3 here is CSADREGTEAFF.

The chain recombines TRBV30 with TRBJ2-5. CDR3 size: 11 residues. Germline V gene data show CDR1 as GTSNPN and CDR2 as SVGIG (reference sequence). The CDR3 loop is CAWRQKETQYF.

The chain is built from TRBV28 and TRBJ2-7. Germline CDR1 reads MDHEN; CDR2 reads SYDVKM. CDR3 length: 14 residues. This CDR3 is CASSYSTDSYEQYF.

The rearrangement joins TRBV5-1 to TRBJ2-5. The germline V gene encodes CDR1 SGHRS and CDR2 YFSETQ. The CDR3 sequence is 14 residues long. CDR3 loop: CASSLSIQQETQYF. The whole variable domain, filled in from reference TRBV5-1 and TRBJ2-5, reads KAGVTQTPRYLIKTRGQQVTLSCSPISGHRSVSWYQQTPGQGLQFLFEYFSETQRNKGNFPGRFSGRQFSNSRSEMNVSTLELGDSALYLCASSLSIQQETQYFGPGTRLLVL.

The rearrangement uses TRBV12-3 or TRBV12-4 and TRBJ2-7; the D call of TRBD1 rests on TCRdb alone, since no DNA is present to check it. The length of the CDR3 is 16 residues. The CDR3 sequence: CASSQMTRNRGHEQYF.

The chain employs TRBV4-1 and TRBJ1-1; the TRBD1 assignment by TCRdb is unverifiable without DNA. This CDR3 region has 14 residues. The germline gives CDR1 MGHRA, CDR2 YSYEKL. The CDR3 reads CASRGPLKNTEAFF.

The J gene is TRBJ2-7, the V gene TRBV29-1. CDR3 length: 13 residues. Germline CDR1 reads SQVTM; CDR2 reads ANQGSEA. The CDR3 sequence is CSVSPDPPYEQYF.

This sequence joins TRBV29-1 and TRBJ2-3; TCRdb outputs TRBD1, but without DNA this stays unchecked. CDR1 and CDR2 from the germline V gene are SQVTM and ANQGSEA. This CDR3 spans 14 amino acids. The CDR3 spells CSVDMAGGTDTQYF.